One sample yielded the 22 T cell receptor beta chains listed below, sequenced in a study of tissue T cells after allogeneic stem cell transplantation. Libraries were prepared by immunoSEQ multiplex PCR; TCRdb keeps only in-frame clonotypes and omits some of them. The data contain about 20,000 clones, over 60% of them singletons. The material sequenced was spleen. These receptors originate from a female BALB/c mouse in good health. Strain haplotype at MHC: H2-d.

This clone has more than one count but fewer than ten. Gene names and germline match the mouse. The read finishes 1 residue shy of the CDR3 end, and the germline J gene is used to complete it. V usage is TRBV29 and J usage is TRBJ2-5, with unresolved D. CDR3 length: 12 amino acids. The V end was cut by 5 bases, the J end by 6 bases, with 9 bases between. Germline V CDR1 and CDR2: MSHET, SYDVDS. The CDR3 loop reads CASSGREDTQYF. Partial CDR3 DNA: TGTGCTAGCAGTGGGCGCGAGGACACCCAGTAC.

With regard to this clone: Mouse germline and gene names are used. The CDR3 end is not reached by the read, which stops 1 residue before it; the germline J gene fills it in. The V gene is TRBV14, the J gene TRBJ2-5, with a weak D call TRBD1 (6 bases). The germline V and J ends were trimmed by 4 bases and 4 bases, with 10 bases remaining between them. Germline V gene sequence: CDR1 SGHDT, CDR2 FRDEAV. The CDR3 loop spans 13 amino acids. CDR3 in amino acids: CASSRGTKDTQYF. The CDR3 bases that were read are TGTGCCAGCAGTCGCGGGACAAAAGACACCCAGTAC.

A remark on this clone: Gene names are the mouse ones. The read halts 1 residue ahead of the CDR3 end, with the missing end drawn from the germline J gene. The rearrangement links TRBV14 to TRBJ2-5, with unresolved D. Germline V gene lookup returns CDR1 SGHDT and CDR2 FRDEAV. This CDR3 has 12 residues. Deletions cut 1 base from V and 5 bases from J, with 5 bases between. Partial CDR3 DNA: TGTGCCAGCAGTTTCGCGGGAGACACCCAGTAC. This encodes CASSFAGDTQY. The complete CDR3 reads CASSFAGDTQYF.

In the case of this clone: Gene names are the mouse ones. Read sequence stops 1 residue before the CDR3 end, and the germline J gene provides the missing end. V gene TRBV13-2 combines with J gene TRBJ1-4; 7 nucleotides agree with TRBD1. CDR1 is NNHNN and CDR2 is SYGAGS in the germline V gene (reference sequence). Trimming took 5 bases from V and 5 from J; bases not matched to a gene: 3. The CDR3 totals 13 residues. CDR3 protein: CASGETGNERLFF. The part of the CDR3 DNA that was read is TGTGCCAGCGGGGAGACAGGGAACGAAAGATTATTT.

Note on this clone: The junction differs from germline at one of its ends, possibly a read error. Gene names and germline match the mouse. The read comes to an end 1 residue before the CDR3 does, leaving the germline J gene to fill in the end. The V call is TRBV13-2, the J call TRBJ2-7; D possibly corresponds to TRBD2 (7 bases). CDR3 size: 14 residues. Germline V CDR1 and CDR2: NNHNN, SYGAGS (reference sequence). This chain's CDR3 is CASSDGGPSYEQYF. CDR3 DNA, as far as it was read: TGTGCCAGCAGTGATGGGGGGCCCAGCTATGAACAGTAC.

About this clone itself: The genes are named according to mouse. Read data end 1 residue before the CDR3 end; the end is taken from the germline J gene. The genes are TRBV30 and TRBJ2-3; 7 positions agree with TRBD2. This CDR3 is 14 amino acids long. Losses at the gene ends were 1 base for V and 0 bases for J; bases not matched to a gene: 1. The germline CDR1 and CDR2 sequences are SQVVS and ANEGSEA. The CDR3 bases that were read are TGTAGTTCTAGAGGGGGGGGGAGTGCAGAAACGCTGTAT. It codes for CSSRGGGSAETLY. The full CDR3 is CSSRGGGSAETLYF.

A note on this clone: Gene names are the mouse ones. The read gets to within 1 residue of the CDR3 end, and the germline J gene fills in the rest. This sequence joins TRBV13-3 and TRBJ2-3; TRBD1 matches 7 bases. The CDR3 spans 14 residues. CDR1 is NNHDY and CDR2 is SYVADS in the germline V gene. The trim removed 5 bases at V and 0 bases at J, leaving 3 bases unmatched. CDR3 bases read: TGTGCCAGCAGGAAGACAGGGAGTGCAGAAACGCTGTAT. Amino acids: CASRKTGSAETLY. The complete CDR3 reads CASRKTGSAETLYF.

About this clone: The genes and germline here are from mouse. The read halts 1 residue ahead of the CDR3 end, with the missing end drawn from the germline J gene. The V call is TRBV19, the J call TRBJ2-2; a possible D gene is TRBD1 (5 bases). This CDR3 comprises 16 residues. V was trimmed by 5 bases and J by 0 bases, leaving 14 bases between them. Germline V CDR1 and CDR2: FNHDT, SITEND (reference sequence). The CDR3 bases that were read are TGTGCCAGCAGCACTCAGGGAGGGGCAAACACCGGGCAGCTCTAC. As protein: CASSTQGGANTGQLY. The whole CDR3 sequence is CASSTQGGANTGQLYF.

Remarks on this clone: Gene labels here are mouse ones. The sequenced fragment ends 1 residue before the CDR3 boundary, so the rest is inferred from the germline J gene. The chain joins TRBV29 to TRBJ1-3; 9 positions match TRBD1. This CDR3 comprises 15 residues. V dropped 6 bases and J dropped 1; count of bases not matched to a gene: 4. Germline V gene lookup returns CDR1 MSHET and CDR2 SYDVDS. The chain's CDR3 is CASSPDRGSGNTLYF. CDR3 bases read: TGTGCTAGCAGCCCCGACAGGGGGTCTGGAAATACGCTCTAT. Full variable domain (remainder filled in from reference TRBV29 and TRBJ1-3): DMKVTQMPRYLIKRMGENVLLECGQDMSHETMYWYRQDPGLGLQLIYISYDVDSNSEGDIPKGYRVSRKKREHFSLILDSAKTNQTSVYFCASSPDRGSGNTLYFGEGSRLIVV.

Regarding this clone: Gene names refer to mouse genes. The read finishes 1 residue shy of the CDR3 end, and the germline J gene is used to complete it. The genes are TRBV19 and TRBJ1-2; no reliable D call. Germline V gene lookup returns CDR1 FNHDT and CDR2 SITEND (reference sequence). With 3 bases removed from V and 0 bases from J, the gap between germline ends came to 3 bases. This CDR3 region has 12 residues. CDR3 sequence: CASSKANSDYTF. The part of the CDR3 DNA that was read is TGTGCCAGCAGTAAGGCAAACTCCGACTACACC.

Regarding this clone: Genes and germline are mouse. The read is 1 residue too short to cover the CDR3 end, so that end is filled in from the germline J gene. Additional DNA sequences in this sample encode the identical CDR3. J is TRBJ2-4 and V is TRBV2; TRBD2 might be the D (5 bases). The CDR3 consists of 15 residues. V was trimmed by 0 bases and J by 0 bases, leaving 7 bases between them. From germline, CDR1 is LGHNA and CDR2 YSYQKL. The CDR3 protein is CASSQDWGSQNTLYF. CDR3 DNA, as far as it was read: TGTGCCAGCAGCCAAGATTGGGGTAGTCAAAACACCTTGTAC.

On this clone: Mouse names are used for the genes. The read stops 1 residue short of the end of the CDR3; the missing end is completed from the germline J gene. The J gene is TRBJ2-4, the V gene TRBV13-2; 8 nucleotides line up with TRBD2. V trimming: 0 bases; J trimming: 5 bases; junction bases outside the gene matches: 2. The germline V gene has CDR1 NNHNN and CDR2 SYGAGS (reference sequence). This CDR3 region has 14 residues. The CDR3 is CASGDAGGRNTLYF. Partial CDR3 DNA: TGTGCCAGCGGTGATGCTGGGGGGCGAAACACCTTGTAC.

As concerns this clone: Genes and germline are mouse. The CDR3 reads CASSIRGRDTEVFF. CDR3 DNA, as far as it was read: TGTGCCAGCAGTATCCGGGGGCGCGACACAGAAGTCTTC. This rearrangement joins TRBV19 to TRBJ1-1; D is perhaps TRBD1 (6 bases). The read ends 1 residue shy of where the CDR3 ends; the end is completed using the germline J gene. The CDR3 extends over 14 amino acids. Germline CDR1 reads FNHDT; CDR2 reads SITEND (reference sequence). V was trimmed by 2 bases and J by 3 bases, leaving 11 bases between them.

A note on this clone: The gene names here belong to mouse. From the germline J gene comes the end of the CDR3, since the read stops 1 residue before it. The genes are TRBV2 and TRBJ2-5; the D gene is possibly TRBD1 (5 bases). Germline V gene lookup returns CDR1 LGHNA and CDR2 YSYQKL. Trimming removed 0 bases at V and 3 bases at J, with 10 bases between. This CDR3 is 15 amino acids long. CDR3 DNA (partial): TGTGCCAGCAGCCAAGAGAGGGGAAAGCAAGACACCCAGTAC. Protein: CASSQERGKQDTQY. The entire CDR3 is CASSQERGKQDTQYF.

This clone was found once. Gene and germline names: mouse. The CDR3 end falls 1 residue outside the read, so it is completed with the germline J gene. This chain links TRBV19 with TRBJ2-3; D tentatively fits TRBD1 or TRBD2 (6 bases each). The germline V gene has CDR1 FNHDT and CDR2 SITEND (reference sequence). The CDR3 sequence is 15 residues long. The germline V and J ends were trimmed by 0 bases and 0 bases, with 8 bases remaining between them. CDR3 DNA, as far as it was read: TGTGCCAGCAGTATAGTGGGGGCTAGTGCAGAAACGCTGTAT. Amino acids: CASSIVGASAETLY. Given in full, the CDR3 is CASSIVGASAETLYF.

Comments on this clone: Gene names and germline match the mouse. The read terminates 1 residue before the CDR3 end, so the remaining end is supplied by the germline J gene. The chain links TRBV17 to TRBJ2-7; D not certain. The germline CDR1 and CDR2 sequences are MNHDT and YYDKIL. This CDR3 region has 13 residues. Trimming took off 6 bases at V and 0 bases at J, with 9 bases between the two ends. The sequenced part of the CDR3 DNA is TGTGCTAGCAGCGGCAGGCTCTCCTATGAACAGTAC. Its protein is CASSGRLSYEQY. The whole CDR3 sequence is CASSGRLSYEQYF.

Turning to this clone: The gene names here belong to mouse. The missing CDR3 end, 1 residue past where the read stops, is filled in from the germline J gene. The chain couples TRBV5 to TRBJ2-4, with 12 bases identical to TRBD2. Germline lookup yields CDR1 LGHNA and CDR2 YNLKQL (reference sequence). Trimming at V came to 4 bases and at J to 0 bases, leaving 2 bases not matched to a gene. CDR3 size: 16 residues. CDR3 bases read: TGTGCCAGCAGCCGACTGGGGGGGCCTAGTCAAAACACCTTGTAC. Protein sequence: CASSRLGGPSQNTLY. The whole CDR3 sequence reads CASSRLGGPSQNTLYF.

About this clone: Germline and genes: mouse. The read gets to within 1 residue of the CDR3 end, and the germline J gene fills in the rest. This rearrangement joins TRBV14 to TRBJ1-4; D is ambiguous. Germline CDR1 reads SGHDT; CDR2 reads FRDEAV. Trimming pared 2 bases from V and 1 base from J, leaving 9 bases between. The CDR3 contains 15 residues. Partial CDR3 DNA: TGTGCCAGCAGTTTGTGGGTCAGTTCCAACGAAAGATTATTT. Protein: CASSLWVSSNERLF. The entire CDR3 protein is CASSLWVSSNERLFF.

With regard to this clone: Genes here carry mouse names. The read comes to an end 1 residue before the CDR3 does, leaving the germline J gene to fill in the end. V is TRBV20 and J is TRBJ2-2; 9 bases fit TRBD2. This CDR3 is built from 14 residues. The ends lost 5 bases at V and 1 base at J; junction bases unmatched: 2. CDR1 is GFQATS and CDR2 is STVNSAI in the germline V gene. The CDR3 sequence is CGALTGGNTGQLYF. The sequenced part of the CDR3 DNA is TGTGGTGCTTTGACTGGGGGAAACACCGGGCAGCTCTAC. Using reference TRBV20 and TRBJ2-2 for the parts outside the CDR3, the full variable domain is GALVYQYPRRTICKSGTSMRMECQAVGFQATSVAWYRQSPQKTFELIALSTVNSAIKYEQNFTQEKFPISHPNLSFSSMTVLNAYLEDRGLYLCGALTGGNTGQLYFGEGSKLTVL.

Details on this clone: Gene names refer to mouse genes. The read terminates 1 residue before the CDR3 end, so the remaining end is supplied by the germline J gene. The chain is built from TRBV31 and TRBJ2-2; the match to TRBD2 covers 10 bases. The CDR3 totals 15 residues. V dropped 0 bases and J dropped 3; count of bases not matched to a gene: 1. CDR1 and CDR2 from the germline V gene are GKSSPN and SITVG. CDR3 bases read: TGTGCCTGGAGTCTAACTGGGGGGGACACCGGGCAGCTCTAC. It translates to CAWSLTGGDTGQLY. In full, the CDR3 is CAWSLTGGDTGQLYF.

To note about this clone: The genes are named according to mouse. The CDR3 end falls 1 residue outside the read, so it is completed with the germline J gene. The chain links TRBV13-3 to TRBJ2-2, with TRBD1 as a possible D gene (6 bases). Germline CDR1 and CDR2: NNHDY and SYVADS. The CDR3 is 15 amino acids. Trimming pared 0 bases from V and 4 bases from J, leaving 10 bases between. Incomplete CDR3 DNA: TGTGCCAGCAGTGATGACAGGGTGGGCACCGGGCAGCTCTAC. Translated, it gives CASSDDRVGTGQLY. The whole CDR3 sequence is CASSDDRVGTGQLYF.

About this clone itself: Genes and germline come from the mouse. The read stops 1 residue short of the end of the CDR3; the missing end is completed from the germline J gene. The V call is TRBV4, the J call TRBJ1-2; D is ambiguous. The CDR3 extends over 13 amino acids. The germline V gene has CDR1 LGHDT and CDR2 YNNKQL (reference sequence). Trimming cost V 5 bases and J 1 base, with 8 bases left between them. The DNA read from the CDR3 is TGTGCCAGCAGCATTCAGAGAAACTCCGACTACACC. It yields the protein CASSIQRNSDYT. The full CDR3 protein is CASSIQRNSDYTF.